The T cell receptor (beta chain) under discussion was sequenced for a study of T cells expressing NK-cell markers (dated by TCRdb to 2018 to 2021). Notes on the research overall: Three sorted T-cell subsets (CD3+CD56+NKG2C+, CD3+CD56+NKG2C- and CD3+CD56-NKG2C+) from fewer than 10 donors had their TCR beta-chain repertoires profiled. Of the eight sequenced donors, seven were found to be HCMV-seropositive and one was found to be HCMV-seronegative. All eight donors whose samples were sequenced were randomly selected healthy volunteers, three of them men and five women. Illumina HiSeq 2000/2500, MiSeq or NextSeq was used to sequence libraries as 2 x 150 bp reads.

The CDR3 runs 14 amino acids, cysteine and phenylalanine included. DNA is not recorded here. Reading the germline V gene (reference sequence) gives CDR1 MNHEY and CDR2 SMNVEV. Comments on this clonotype: It has no known antigen specificity.

Instrument used: Illumina HiSeq 2000. TCR beta cDNA libraries were made by 5'RACE template switching that added a universal primer site and unique molecular identifiers. cDNA synthesis was primed from the TCR beta constant segment, followed by two successive PCR amplification steps. In the source study's methods: MIGEC was used to demultiplex reads and group the reads by UMI, and MiTCR was used to assemble and quantify clonotypes. To exclude erroneous sequences, only TCR cDNA sequences supported by at least two reads were retained. The tcR package was used for downstream repertoire analysis, and clonotypes were matched across fractions by CDR3 nucleotide sequence plus V segment. VDJmatch was used to annotate antigen specificity against VDJdb, with one amino acid substitution in CDR3 allowed. TCRdb reprocessed the reads and lists each CDR3 protein sequence as a single entry, with no DNA. The V and J calls shown here were made by TCRdb, not taken from the authors' results. The sample's clone listing holds about 300,000 distinct CDR3 sequences. The ten top clones hold about 4% of the sample.

Broad study findings and their caveats: Those dominant clonotypes were again the most abundant among CD3+CD56-NKG2C+ cells in a few donors, at about 28.3-65%. Whether the expanded NKG2C-expressing T cell clones were specific for HCMV antigens was left unclear. In roughly six donors, the dominant CD3+CD56+NKG2C+ clonotypes were among the top 10 CD8+ clonotypes and accounted for about 1.0-7.5% of CD8+ T cells.

A commercial ELISA kit detecting HCMV-specific IgG in serum was used to determine HCMV serostatus. Ficoll density gradient centrifugation was used to isolate peripheral blood mononuclear cells from blood. The chain links TRBV27 with TRBJ2-1; the D call of TRBD2 rests on TCRdb alone, since no DNA is present to check it. What was sequenced was blood T cells: a sorted CD56 or NKG2C T cell subset, CD4+ or CD8+ T cells, or bulk PBMC T cells (not recorded which). The sequence was collected from a woman aged 18 to 75 in good health. The CDR3 amino acid sequence is: CASKGQGHYNEQFF.